The 2 T cell receptor beta chains below were found in one sample sequenced in a study of blood T cell repertoires in COVID-19. TCRdb keeps only in-frame clones here, not all; method: immunoSEQ multiplex PCR. The sample records about 270,000 clones, approximately 86% being singletons. Sequencing was done on a sample of peripheral blood. The source of these receptors is a woman in her 70s with COVID-19, enrolled during active disease.

V usage is TRBV2 and J usage is TRBJ1-2, with 12 bases identical to TRBD1. In germline, CDR1 is SNHLY, CDR2 FYNNEI. V dropped 3 bases and J dropped 3; count of bases not matched to a gene: 8. The CDR3 is 17 amino acids. The chain's CDR3 is CASSDLAGTGGDYGYTF. CDR3 sequence (DNA): TGTGCCAGCAGTGATTTAGCCGGGACAGGGGGCGACTATGGCTACACCTTC.

The V call is TRBV4-1, the J call TRBJ2-1; no clear D gene. Trimming removed 1 base from V and 0 bases from J, with 10 bases in between. The CDR3 covers 16 residues. CDR1 is MGHRA, CDR2 YSYEKL, per germline. CDR3 protein: CASSQGPGSSYNEQFF. DNA for the CDR3: TGCGCCAGCAGCCAAGGCCCGGGTAGCTCCTACAATGAGCAGTTCTTC.